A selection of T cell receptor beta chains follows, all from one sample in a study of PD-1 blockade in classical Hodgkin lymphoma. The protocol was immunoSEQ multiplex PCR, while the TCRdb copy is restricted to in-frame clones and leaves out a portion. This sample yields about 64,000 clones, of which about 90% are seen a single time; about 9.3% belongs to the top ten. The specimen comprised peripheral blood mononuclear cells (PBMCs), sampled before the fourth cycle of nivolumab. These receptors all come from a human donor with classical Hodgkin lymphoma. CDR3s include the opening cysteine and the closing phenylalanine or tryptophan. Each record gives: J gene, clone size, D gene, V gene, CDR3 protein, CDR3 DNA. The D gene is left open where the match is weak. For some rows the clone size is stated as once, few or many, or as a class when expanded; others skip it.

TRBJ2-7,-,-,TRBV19,CASSIVGASTYEQYF,TGTGCCAGTAGTATAGTCGGGGCTTCAACCTACGAGCAGTACTTC
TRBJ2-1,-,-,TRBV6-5,CASSYAGAGRNEQFF,TGTGCCAGCAGTTACGCGGGCGCAGGGCGCAATGAGCAGTTCTTC
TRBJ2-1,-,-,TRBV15,CATSRSRELREQFF,TGTGCCACCAGCAGAAGCAGGGAACTTCGGGAGCAGTTCTTC
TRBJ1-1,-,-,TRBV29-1,CSVTGLAGVGTEAFF,TGCAGCGTTACGGGTCTTGCGGGGGTGGGGACTGAAGCTTTCTTT
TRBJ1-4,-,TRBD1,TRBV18,CASFSGQDWEKLFF,TGTGCCAGCTTTTCGGGACAGGATTGGGAAAAACTGTTTTTT
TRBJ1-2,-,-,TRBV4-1,CASSQEAVYGYTF,TGCGCCAGCAGCCAAGAAGCTGTGTATGGCTACACCTTC
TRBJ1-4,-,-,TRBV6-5,CASGGSGKLFF,TGTGCCAGCGGCGGATCAGGAAAACTGTTTTTT
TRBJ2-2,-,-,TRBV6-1,CASSEGVAVELFF,TGTGCCAGCAGTGAGGGAGTCGCTGTGGAGCTGTTTTTT
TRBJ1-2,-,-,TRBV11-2,CASSLDRGDYGYTF,TGTGCCAGCAGCTTAGACAGAGGTGACTATGGCTACACCTTC
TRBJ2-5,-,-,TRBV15,CATSRVQETQYF,TGTGCCACCAGCAGAGTCCAAGAGACCCAGTACTTC
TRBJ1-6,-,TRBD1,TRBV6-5,CASSKDRVNSPLHF,TGTGCCAGCAGTAAGGACAGGGTTAATTCACCCCTCCACTTT
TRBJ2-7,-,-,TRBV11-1,CASSDSGAYEQYF,TGTGCCAGCAGCGATAGTGGAGCCTACGAGCAGTACTTC
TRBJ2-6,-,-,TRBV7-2,CASRKQTAGANVLTF,TGTGCCAGCAGAAAACAAACAGCTGGGGCCAACGTCCTGACTTTC
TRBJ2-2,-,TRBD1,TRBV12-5,CASNLGGQGSPFDTGELFF,TGTGCTAGTAACCTCGGGGGACAGGGGTCCCCTTTCGACACCGGGGAGCTGTTTTTT
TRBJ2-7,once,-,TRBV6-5,CASRESGVQYF,TGTGCCAGCAGAGAATCGGGGGTGCAGTACTTC
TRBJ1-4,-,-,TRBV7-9,CASSFQGTELFF,TGTGCCAGCAGCTTCCAGGGAACAGAGCTGTTTTTT
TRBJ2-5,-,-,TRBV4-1,CASRQTGQETQYF,TGCGCCAGCAGACAGACAGGACAAGAGACCCAGTACTTC
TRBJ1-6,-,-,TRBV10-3,CAVLQGSSYNSPLHF,TGTGCCGTCCTACAGGGCAGCTCCTATAATTCACCCCTCCACTTT
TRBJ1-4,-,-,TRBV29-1,CSVEGGSGEKLFF,TGCAGCGTCGAGGGAGGAAGTGGCGAAAAACTGTTTTTT
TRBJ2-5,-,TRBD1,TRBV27,CATQDRDQETQYF,TGTGCCACGCAGGACAGGGATCAAGAGACCCAGTACTTC
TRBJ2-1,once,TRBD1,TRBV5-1,CASSLTPTTDRVIDNEQFF,TGCGCCAGCAGTTTGACCCCAACCACGGACAGGGTGATAGACAATGAGCAGTTCTTC
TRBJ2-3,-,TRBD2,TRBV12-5,CASGSTRTSGGVTQYF,TGTGCTAGTGGTTCGACACGGACTAGCGGGGGTGTTACGCAGTATTTT
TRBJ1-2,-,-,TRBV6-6,CASSRGVITCYTF,TGTGCCAGCAGTCGGGGGGTCATCACATGCTACACCTTC
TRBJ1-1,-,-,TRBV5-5,CASSLGTSEAFF,TGTGCCAGCAGCTTGGGGACCTCCGAAGCTTTCTTT
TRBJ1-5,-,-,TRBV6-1,CASSRGLADNQPQHF,TGTGCCAGCAGTCGGGGGTTGGCAGACAATCAGCCCCAGCATTTT
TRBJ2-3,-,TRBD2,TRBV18,CASSRREETDTQYF,TGTGCCAGCTCACGCCGGGAGGAGACAGATACGCAGTATTTT
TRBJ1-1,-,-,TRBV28,CASSMTGLPVNTEAFF,TGTGCCAGCAGTATGACGGGGCTCCCGGTCAACACTGAAGCTTTCTTT
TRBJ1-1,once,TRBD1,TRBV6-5,CASSWGTGAFRTEAFF,TGTGCCAGCAGTTGGGGGACAGGGGCTTTTCGGACTGAAGCTTTCTTT
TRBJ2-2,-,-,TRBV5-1,CASSSDGGRVTGELFF,TGCGCCAGCAGCTCCGACGGGGGGCGAGTCACCGGGGAGCTGTTTTTT
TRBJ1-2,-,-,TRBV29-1,CSVEWRDGYTF,TGCAGCGTTGAGTGGCGGGACGGCTACACCTTC
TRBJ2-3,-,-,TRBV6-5,CATSVSPGDADTQYF,TGTGCCACCTCAGTGTCCCCAGGGGATGCAGATACGCAGTATTTT
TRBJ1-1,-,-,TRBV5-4,CASREKGGSPRNTEAFF,TGTGCCAGCAGGGAGAAGGGCGGATCACCAAGGAACACTGAAGCTTTCTTT
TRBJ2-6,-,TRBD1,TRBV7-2,CASSLSGGPGANVLTF,TGTGCCAGCAGCCTGTCAGGGGGTCCTGGGGCCAACGTCCTGACTTTC
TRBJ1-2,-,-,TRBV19,CASGSSGWAF,TGTGCCAGTGGATCCTCCGGCTGGGCCTTC
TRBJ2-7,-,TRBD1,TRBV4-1,CASSQDLSGGLYEQYF,TGCGCCAGCAGCCAAGATCTGTCAGGGGGCCTCTACGAGCAGTACTTC
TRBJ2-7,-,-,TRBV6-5,CASSYSTGNYEQYF,TGTGCCAGCAGTTACTCGACAGGTAACTACGAGCAGTACTTC
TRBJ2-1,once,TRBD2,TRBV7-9,CASRDTSGGAYNEQFF,TGTGCCAGCAGGGACACTAGCGGGGGGGCATACAATGAGCAGTTCTTC
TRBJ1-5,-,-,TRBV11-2,CASSLQGGSNQPQHF,TGTGCCAGCAGCTTACAGGGAGGGAGCAATCAGCCCCAGCATTTT
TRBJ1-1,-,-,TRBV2,CASTHASGTHEAFF,TGTGCCAGCACCCATGCCTCCGGGACACATGAAGCTTTCTTT